This T cell receptor (beta chain) was sequenced during a study of CD8+ T cells in alopecia areata. Turning to the study itself: The study gave treated patients oral tofacitinib at 5 to 10 mg twice daily. Study conclusions and caveats: There were many expanded lesional clones persisting in scalp and blood during tofacitinib. For baseline CD8+ expansion, any link to response stays uncertain with one nonresponder.

Concerning this clone: The antigen remains unidentified.

Treatment indicated: oral pan-JAK inhibitor, 5-10 mg twice daily. Sampling of alopecia areata patients yielded lesional scalp punch biopsies as well as peripheral blood. cDNA reverse transcribed from extracted RNA served as the sequencing template. Profiled with immunoSEQ multiplex PCR; TCRdb holds only in-frame clones, not every one. This table holds over 95,000 clones, around 55% found once. The sequence derives from a human donor with alopecia areata. Sample: CD8+ T cells sorted from blood, taken at week 4, from a patient treated with tofacitinib.

DNA of the CDR3: TGTGCCAGCAGTTACTCGTTAGGGGTTCCCTACAATGAGCAGTTCTTC. As protein: CASSYSLGVPYNEQFF. This chain connects TRBV6-5 to TRBJ2-1, with D maybe TRBD1 (5 bases). Germline CDR1 is MNHEY and CDR2 is SVGAGI. The CDR3 has 16 residues. V dropped 0 bases and J dropped 2 bases, with 11 bases sitting between them.